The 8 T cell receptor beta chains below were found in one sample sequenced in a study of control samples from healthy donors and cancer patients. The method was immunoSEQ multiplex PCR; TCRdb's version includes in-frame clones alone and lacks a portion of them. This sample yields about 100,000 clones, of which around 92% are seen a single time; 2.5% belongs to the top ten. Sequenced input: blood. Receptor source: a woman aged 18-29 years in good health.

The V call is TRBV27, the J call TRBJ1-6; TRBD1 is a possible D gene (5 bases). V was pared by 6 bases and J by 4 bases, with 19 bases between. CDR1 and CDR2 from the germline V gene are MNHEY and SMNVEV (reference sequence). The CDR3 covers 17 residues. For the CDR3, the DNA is TGTGCCAGCAGACCCCCTAGGGTGGGGGTGTATAATTCACCCCTCCACTTT. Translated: CASRPPRVGVYNSPLHF.

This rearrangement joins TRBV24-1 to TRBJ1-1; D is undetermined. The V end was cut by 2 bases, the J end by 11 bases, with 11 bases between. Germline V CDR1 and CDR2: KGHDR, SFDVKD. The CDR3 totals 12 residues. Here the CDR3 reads CATSDSISGAFF. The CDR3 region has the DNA TGTGCCACCAGTGATTCGATCTCGGGTGCTTTCTTT.

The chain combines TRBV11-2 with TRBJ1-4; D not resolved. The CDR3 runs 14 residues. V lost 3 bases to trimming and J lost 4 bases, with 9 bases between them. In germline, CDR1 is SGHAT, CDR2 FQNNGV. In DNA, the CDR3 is TGTGCCAGCAGCTTCACGGCAGTTAATGAAAAACTGTTTTTT. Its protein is CASSFTAVNEKLFF.

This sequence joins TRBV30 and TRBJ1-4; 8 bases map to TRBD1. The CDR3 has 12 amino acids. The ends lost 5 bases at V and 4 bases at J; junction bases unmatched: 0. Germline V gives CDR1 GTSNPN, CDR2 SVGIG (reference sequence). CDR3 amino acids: CAWDRGNEKLFF. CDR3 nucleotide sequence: TGTGCCTGGGACAGGGGTAATGAAAAACTGTTTTTT.

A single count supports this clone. In DNA form, the CDR3 reads TGTGCCAGTAGTTGGGGCCAGCGGGGTGAGCAGTTCTTC. Translating it yields CASSWGQRGEQFF. This chain joins TRBV19 and TRBJ2-1; 7 bases line up with TRBD2. After removal of 5 bases from V and 9 bases from J, the junction contained 7 bases not matched to a gene. CDR1 LNHDA and CDR2 SQIVND come from the germline V gene (reference sequence). CDR3 length equals 13 residues.

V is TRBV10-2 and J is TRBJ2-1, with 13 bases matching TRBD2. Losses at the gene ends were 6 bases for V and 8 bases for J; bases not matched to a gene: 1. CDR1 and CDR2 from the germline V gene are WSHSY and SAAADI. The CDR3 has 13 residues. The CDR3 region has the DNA TGCGCCAGCAGGACTAGCGGGAGGTATGAGCAGTTCTTC. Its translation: CASRTSGRYEQFF.

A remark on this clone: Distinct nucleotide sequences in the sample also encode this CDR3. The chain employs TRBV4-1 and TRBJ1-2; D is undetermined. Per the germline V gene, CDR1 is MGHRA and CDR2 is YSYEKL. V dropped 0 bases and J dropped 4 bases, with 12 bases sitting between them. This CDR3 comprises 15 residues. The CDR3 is CASSQDRGVGYGYTF. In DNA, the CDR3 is TGCGCCAGCAGCCAAGATCGGGGTGTCGGCTATGGCTACACCTTC.

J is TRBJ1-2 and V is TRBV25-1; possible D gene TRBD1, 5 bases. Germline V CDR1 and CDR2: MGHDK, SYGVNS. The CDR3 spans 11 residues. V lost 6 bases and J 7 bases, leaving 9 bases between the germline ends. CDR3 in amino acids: CASRGLVGYTF. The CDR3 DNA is TGTGCCAGCAGGGGGCTCGTTGGCTACACCTTC.